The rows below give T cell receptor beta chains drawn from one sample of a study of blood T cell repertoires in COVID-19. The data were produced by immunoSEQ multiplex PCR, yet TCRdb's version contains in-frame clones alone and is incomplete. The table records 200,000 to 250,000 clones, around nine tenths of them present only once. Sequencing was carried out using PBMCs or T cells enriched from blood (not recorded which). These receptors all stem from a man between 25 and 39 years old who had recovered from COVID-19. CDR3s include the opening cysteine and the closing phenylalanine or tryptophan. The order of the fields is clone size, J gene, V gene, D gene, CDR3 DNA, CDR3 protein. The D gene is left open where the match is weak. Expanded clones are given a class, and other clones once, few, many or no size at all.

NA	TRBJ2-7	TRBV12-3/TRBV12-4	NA	TGTGCCAGCAGTTTCCAGGGGTACTACGAGCAGTACTTC	CASSFQGYYEQYF
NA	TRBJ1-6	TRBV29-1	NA	TGCAGCGTTGCGGAGGCGGGGAGGCATTCACCCCTCCACTTT	CSVAEAGRHSPLHF
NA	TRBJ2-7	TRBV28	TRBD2	TGTGCCAGCCGAGTTGGCGGGAGTTCCTACGAGCAGTACTTC	CASRVGGSSYEQYF
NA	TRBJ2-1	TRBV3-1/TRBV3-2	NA	TGTGCCAGCGACGATTGGGCTGAGCAGTTCTTC	CASDDWAEQFF
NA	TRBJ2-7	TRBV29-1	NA	TGCAGCGTCGGCGGACATCCCATGGGGCGCCACGAGCAGTACTTC	CSVGGHPMGRHEQYF
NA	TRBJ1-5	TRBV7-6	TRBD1	TGTGCCAGCAGCCCCGCCGCGCCCGCACAGGGGTCAGGCCAGCCCCAGCATTTT	CASSPAAPAQGSGQPQHF
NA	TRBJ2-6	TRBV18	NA	TGTGCCAGCTCACCACCTCGGGGGACCGGGTCTGGGGCCAACGTCCTGACTTTC	CASSPPRGTGSGANVLTF
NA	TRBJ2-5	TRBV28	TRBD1	TGTGCCAGCAGGGACAGGGGCCAAGAGACCCAGTACTTC	CASRDRGQETQYF
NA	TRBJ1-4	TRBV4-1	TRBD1	TGCGCCAGCAGCCAAGGGGACAGGGATAATGAAAAACTGTTTTTT	CASSQGDRDNEKLFF
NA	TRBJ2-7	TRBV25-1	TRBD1	TGTGCCAGCAGTGATCTCGGACAGGGTGGCGACGAGCAGTACTTC	CASSDLGQGGDEQYF
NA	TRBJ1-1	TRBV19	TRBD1	TGTGCCAGCTCTCGGGAAAGGGGGCTGAACACTGAAGCTTTCTTT	CASSRERGLNTEAFF
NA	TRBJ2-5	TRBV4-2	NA	TGTGCCAGCAGCCAAGACGGGGGATACAAGACCCAGTACTTC	CASSQDGGYKTQYF
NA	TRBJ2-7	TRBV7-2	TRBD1	TGTGCCAGCAGCGCTGGGACAGGGCCCCAGGTGCAGTACTTC	CASSAGTGPQVQYF
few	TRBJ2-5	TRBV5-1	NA	TGCGCCAGCAGCCCCGAGATTCCGCAAGAGACCCAGTACTTC	CASSPEIPQETQYF
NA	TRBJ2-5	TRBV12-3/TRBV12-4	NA	TGTGCCAGCAGTTTAACTCGAGAGACCCAGTACTTC	CASSLTRETQYF
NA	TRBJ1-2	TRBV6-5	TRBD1	TGTGCCACCCAGGGGGCCAATGGCTACACCTTC	CATQGANGYTF
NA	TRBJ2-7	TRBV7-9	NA	TGTGCCAGCAGCCCCACCCTAGGGCAGGGGTCCTACGAGCAGTACTTC	CASSPTLGQGSYEQYF
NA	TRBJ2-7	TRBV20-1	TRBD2	TGCAGTGCTAGTGGACCTGGACTAGCGGGATACGAGCAGTACTTC	CSASGPGLAGYEQYF
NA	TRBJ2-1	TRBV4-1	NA	TGCGCCAGCAGCCAAGATGAGCTCAATGAGCAGTTCTTC	CASSQDELNEQFF
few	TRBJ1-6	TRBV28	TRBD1	TGTGCCAGCAGTTTAACAGGGGGTATCGCGGCCCTCCACTTT	CASSLTGGIAALHF
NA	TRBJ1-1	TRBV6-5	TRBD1	TGTGCCAGCAGTTACCTAGGACAGGGACCCACTGAAGCTTTCTTT	CASSYLGQGPTEAFF
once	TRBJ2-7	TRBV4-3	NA	TGCGCCAGCAGCCAAGACCGAGGATCCGAGCAGTACTTC	CASSQDRGSEQYF
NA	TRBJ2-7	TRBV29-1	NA	TGCAGCGTTGAAGAAGGGACTTCGCCCTACGAGCAGTACTTC	CSVEEGTSPYEQYF
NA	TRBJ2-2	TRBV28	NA	TGTGCCAGCAGTTTCCCCCCAGGGGCGTCCGGGGAGCTGTTTTTT	CASSFPPGASGELFF
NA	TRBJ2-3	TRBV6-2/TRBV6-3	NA	TGTGCCAGCAGTTACTCGAATGGGGGCGGAAGGGATACGCAGTATTTT	CASSYSNGGGRDTQYF
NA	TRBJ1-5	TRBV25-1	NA	TGTGCCAGCAGTGAGCCTATGTCCGGGCAGCCCCAGCATTTT	CASSEPMSGQPQHF
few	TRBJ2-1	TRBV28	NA	TGTGCCAGCAGTGTGGACCGAGGGGGCAATGAGCAGTTCTTC	CASSVDRGGNEQFF
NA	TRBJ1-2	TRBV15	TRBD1	TGTGCCACCAGCAGAACCCCCGGGACAGGGGCCGTCTACACCTTC	CATSRTPGTGAVYTF
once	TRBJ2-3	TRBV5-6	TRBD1	TGTGCCAGCTGCCAATGGGGGACAGGGCAGTATTTT	CASCQWGTGQYF
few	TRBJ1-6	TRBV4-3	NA	TGCGCCAGCAGCCTCGACCGATGGAGTTCACCCCTCCACTTT	CASSLDRWSSPLHF
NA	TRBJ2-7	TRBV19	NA	TGTGCCAGTAGAGGGGCAGGAAGTAACCACGAGCAGTACTTC	CASRGAGSNHEQYF
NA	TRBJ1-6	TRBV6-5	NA	TGTGCCAGCAGTTACTCGAGACAGCTCTATAATTCACCCCTCCACTTT	CASSYSRQLYNSPLHF
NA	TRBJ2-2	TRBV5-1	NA	TGCGCCAGCAGCTTGGGAGGGACCGGGGAGCTGTTTTTT	CASSLGGTGELFF
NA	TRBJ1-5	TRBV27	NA	TGTGCCAGCAGTTTAGGAGGTCAGCCCCAGCATTTT	CASSLGGQPQHF
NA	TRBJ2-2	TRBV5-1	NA	TGCGCCAGCAGCTGGATAGGCGGGGATGGCACCGGGGAGCTGTTTTTT	CASSWIGGDGTGELFF
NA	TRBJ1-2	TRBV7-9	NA	TGTGCCAGCAGCTCCACCGGGAGATCCGCGGGCTACACCTTC	CASSSTGRSAGYTF
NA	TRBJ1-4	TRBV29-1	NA	TGCAGCGTTGGTGGCATGAGGGAAAAACTGTTTTTT	CSVGGMREKLFF
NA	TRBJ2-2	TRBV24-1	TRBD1	TGTGCCACCAGTGACCCGGGACAGGGTAGCACCGGGGAGCTGTTTTTT	CATSDPGQGSTGELFF
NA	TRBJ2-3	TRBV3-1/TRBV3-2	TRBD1	TGTGCCAGCAGGGGACAGGCCGCAACAGATACGCAGTATTTT	CASRGQAATDTQYF
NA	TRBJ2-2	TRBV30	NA	TGTGCCTGGAGGGCGGGACAGTCAGCCGGGGAGCTGTTTTTT	CAWRAGQSAGELFF
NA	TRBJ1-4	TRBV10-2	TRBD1	TGCGCCAGCAGTTCGGACAGGGTAGATGAAAAACTGTTTTTT	CASSSDRVDEKLFF
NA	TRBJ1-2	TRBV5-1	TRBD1	TGCGCCAGCAGCCCGGGGACAGGGGGCGACTATGGCTACACCTTC	CASSPGTGGDYGYTF
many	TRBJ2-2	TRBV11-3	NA	TGTGCCAGCAGCCCGACAGGCATGGCCGGGGAGCTGTTTTTT	CASSPTGMAGELFF
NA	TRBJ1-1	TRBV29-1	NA	TGCAGCGCCGGGACTGGGGCTGAAGCTTTCTTT	CSAGTGAEAFF
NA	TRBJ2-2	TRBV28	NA	TGTGCCAGCAGTTTCGCCCGGAGGGCCGGGGAGCTGTTTTTT	CASSFARRAGELFF